The 22 T cell receptor beta chains in this list originate from one sample, sequenced in a study of T cells in Graves' hyperthyroidism and ophthalmopathy. The CDR3 regions of TCR beta were amplified from RNA transcripts. The study used the HTBI primer set for a first-round RT-PCR of the TCR CDR3. TCRdb redid the calling of the multiplex PCR reads with MiXCR, one entry per CDR3 protein. Here the sample spans fewer than 900,000 distinct CDR3 sequences, about 15% being singletons. Specimen: blood. These receptor sequences come from a man in his late teens or twenties with Graves' hyperthyroidism.

This clonotype was seen more than once but under ten times. V is TRBV3-2 and J is TRBJ1-3. TRBV3-2 is recorded as a pseudogene. The CDR3 covers 16 residues. CDR3 sequence reads: CASSPRIQNSGNTIYF. As DNA, the CDR3 is TGTGCCAGCAGCCCGCGTATACAGAATTCTGGAAACACCATATATTTT.

This clonotype was observed at least ten times. This rearrangement joins TRBV18 to TRBJ2-3; 10 bases fit TRBD2. Losses at the gene ends were 6 bases for V and 5 bases for J; bases not matched to a gene: 8. This CDR3 spans 15 amino acids. Germline values: CDR1 KGHSH, CDR2 LQKENI. CDR3 sequence reads: CASSQTSGIKDTQYF. The CDR3, as DNA: TGTGCCAGCTCGCAAACTAGCGGGATAAAAGATACGCAGTATTTT.

The chain has TRBV28 and TRBJ2-3, with a tentative D call TRBD2 (5 bases). The CDR3 is 15 residues long. Per the germline V gene, CDR1 is MDHEN and CDR2 is SYDVKM. Trimming pared 5 bases from V and 3 bases from J, leaving 15 bases between. DNA of the CDR3: TGTGCCAGCAGTATCAGCGGAGGTGGTACAGATACGCAGTATTTT. Its protein is CASSISGGGTDTQYF. Full variable domain (outside the CDR3, taken from reference TRBV28 and TRBJ2-3): DVKVTQSSRYLVKRTGEKVFLECVQDMDHENMFWYRQDPGLGLRLIYFSYDVKMKEKGDIPEGYSVSREKKERFSLILESASTNQTSMYLCASSISGGGTDTQYFGPGTRLTVL.

The chain uses TRBV14 and TRBJ2-7; no firm D call. V was clipped by 4 bases and J by 6 bases, with 13 bases between them. Germline values: CDR1 SGHDN, CDR2 FVKESK. The CDR3 has 13 residues. In nucleotides, the CDR3 is TGTGCCAGCAGCCCACTGGTGGGTGGCGAGCAGTACTTC. Amino acids: CASSPLVGGEQYF.

This clonotype was seen ten or more times. The chain combines TRBV20-1 with TRBJ2-1; D ambiguous. Per the germline V gene, CDR1 is DFQATT and CDR2 is SNEGSKA (reference sequence). Trimming shortened V by 3 bases and J by 0 bases, and 9 bases separated the two germline ends. The CDR3 has 14 residues. The CDR3 nucleotides are TGCAGTGCTAGTTACTCGAGCTCCTACAATGAGCAGTTCTTC. This codes for CSASYSSSYNEQFF.

This clonotype was detected ten times or more. The chain joins TRBV29-1 to TRBJ2-5, with D possibly matching TRBD2 (6 bases). The germline gives CDR1 SQVTM, CDR2 ANQGSEA. The CDR3 is 13 residues long. The V gene lost 0 bases and the J gene lost 5 bases, with 10 bases spanning the gap. The CDR3 is CSVEERDWETQYF. CDR3 coding DNA: TGCAGCGTTGAAGAGCGGGACTGGGAGACCCAGTACTTC.

The chain uses TRBV7-9 and TRBJ2-7; 12 nucleotides line up with TRBD2. The ends lost 4 bases at V and 4 bases at J; junction bases unmatched: 8. Looked up from germline, CDR1 is SEHNR and CDR2 is FQNEAQ (reference sequence). The CDR3 length is 16 residues. The CDR3 nucleotides are TGTGCCAGCAGCTCCGGACTAGCGGGACGCCAATACGAGCAGTACTTC. Translation: CASSSGLAGRQYEQYF.

The gene calls are TRBV6-2 or TRBV6-3 and TRBJ1-5, with 9 positions matching TRBD1. After removal of 8 bases from V and 5 bases from J, the junction contained 4 bases not matched to a gene. The CDR3 contains 13 residues. CDR1 is MNHEY and CDR2 is SVGEGT in the germline V gene. The CDR3 protein is CASHRDRDQPQHF. In DNA form, the CDR3 reads TGTGCCAGCCACCGGGACAGGGATCAGCCCCAGCATTTT.

This clonotype has just a few counts. The chain joins TRBV20-1 to TRBJ2-5; D remains ambiguous. CDR1 is DFQATT and CDR2 is SNEGSKA in the germline V gene (reference sequence). V was shortened by 3 bases and J by 7 bases, with 6 bases between the two germline ends. The CDR3 is 10 residues long. This chain's CDR3 is CSASAGTQYF. In nucleotides, the CDR3 is TGCAGTGCTAGCGCCGGGACCCAGTACTTC.

This clonotype was recorded many times. This rearrangement joins TRBV28 to TRBJ1-6; 7 nucleotides match TRBD1. There are 14 residues in the CDR3. Germline CDR1 and CDR2: MDHEN and SYDVKM. The V gene end was trimmed by 2 bases and the J gene end by 6 bases; junction bases not matched to a gene: 1. The CDR3 region is CASSLGDSNSPLHF. CDR3 in DNA: TGTGCCAGCAGTTTAGGGGACAGTAATTCACCCCTCCACTTT.

This clonotype was counted between two and nine times. V usage is TRBV12-3 or TRBV12-4 and J usage is TRBJ2-2, with 7 bases matching TRBD2. The CDR3 loop spans 14 amino acids. After removal of 4 bases from V and 6 bases from J, the junction contained 5 bases not matched to a gene. Here the CDR3 DNA reads TGTGCCAGCAGTTGGTGGGAGGGCCCCGGGGAGCTGTTTTTT. Translating it yields CASSWWEGPGELFF.

A remark on this clonotype: Its ends do not fully match the called genes, so a read error is possible. The chain recombines TRBV28 with TRBJ2-1; 9 positions agree with TRBD2. Looked up from germline, CDR1 is MDHEN and CDR2 is SYDVKM. The CDR3 is 16 amino acids. The DNA for the CDR3 is TGTGCCGGCAGCCTTGGGTCTAGCGGGACTCGGAATGAGCAGTTCTTC. This codes for CAGSLGSSGTRNEQFF.

This clonotype showed up just a few times. V is TRBV27 and J is TRBJ2-2; no clear D. Germline loops: CDR1 MNHEY, CDR2 SMNVEV (reference sequence). The CDR3 covers 16 residues. V lost 7 bases and J lost 5, with 20 bases in between. The CDR3 nucleotides are TGTGCCAGCATCCCTTTGGCGGCGCTGGGAACCGGGGAGCTGTTTTTT. Encoded protein: CASIPLAALGTGELFF.

This clonotype showed up many times. The chain uses TRBV6-2 or TRBV6-3 and TRBJ1-2; D call uncertain. The CDR3 totals 11 residues. Germline V gene lookup returns CDR1 MNHEY and CDR2 SVGEGT. Trimming pared 6 bases from V and 3 bases from J, leaving 5 bases between. The DNA of the CDR3 is TGTGCCAGCAGGACGGACTATGGCTACACCTTC. Translation gives CASRTDYGYTF.

This clonotype appeared many times. The chain has TRBV30 and TRBJ2-7; D might be TRBD1 (6 bases). Germline V CDR1 and CDR2: GTSNPN, SVGIG (reference sequence). V was clipped by 4 bases and J by 3 bases, with 16 bases between them. This CDR3 has 14 residues. The CDR3 bases are TGTGCCTGGAATAGACAGGCAGGGCTCTACGAGCAGTACTTC. Protein product: CAWNRQAGLYEQYF.

This clonotype was picked up a small number of times. V gene TRBV4-1 combines with J gene TRBJ1-3; D gene uncertain. CDR3 length: 16 amino acids. Germline V CDR1 and CDR2: MGHRA, YSYEKL. Trimming stripped 1 base from V and 0 bases from J, with 10 bases between. CDR3 residues: CASSQVFLVSGNTIYF. Here the CDR3 DNA reads TGCGCCAGCAGCCAAGTATTCCTCGTCTCTGGAAACACCATATATTTT.

CDR3 residues: CASTYSRQALTGELFF. The CDR3 nucleotides read TGCGCCAGCACCTATAGTAGGCAGGCACTGACCGGGGAGCTGTTTTTT. The gene calls are TRBV4-1 and TRBJ2-2; D remains unclear. The V end was cut by 7 bases, the J end by 5 bases, with 20 bases between. CDR3 size: 16 residues. Per germline, CDR1 MGHRA and CDR2 YSYEKL.

This clonotype has a count of ten or more. The genes are TRBV11-2 and TRBJ2-7; no clear D gene. There are 14 residues in the CDR3. Germline V gives CDR1 SGHAT, CDR2 FQNNGV. V shed 4 bases and J shed 2 bases, with 12 bases lying between them. CDR3 region: CASSSSGVTYEQYF. The CDR3 nucleotides read TGTGCCAGCAGCTCGTCAGGCGTGACCTACGAGCAGTACTTC.

Regarding this clonotype: This clone may be a read error of a much larger clone one base away. The rearrangement joins TRBV12-3 or TRBV12-4 to TRBJ2-7; the D call may be TRBD1 or TRBD2 (5 bases each). The CDR3 is made up of 15 amino acids. The CDR3 DNA reads TGTGCCAGCAGTTTAGCGCAGGGCGGGTTCTACGGGCAGTACTTC. The encoded protein is CASSLAQGGFYGQYF.

The rearrangement links TRBV27 to TRBJ1-5, with D tentatively TRBD1 (5 bases). With 8 bases removed from V and 4 bases from J, the gap between germline ends came to 9 bases. Germline values: CDR1 MNHEY, CDR2 SMNVEV (reference sequence). CDR3 length equals 12 residues. Here the CDR3 reads CASSAGNQPQHF. CDR3 nucleotides: TGTGCCAGCTCCGCAGGGAATCAGCCCCAGCATTTT.

This rearrangement joins TRBV4-1 to TRBJ1-1; D is ambiguous. Trimming took off 3 bases at V and 1 base at J, with 9 bases between the two ends. CDR3 length: 14 residues. Germline-derived CDR1 and CDR2 are MGHRA and YSYEKL. The CDR3 loop is CASSQYGPNTEAFF. Here the CDR3 DNA reads TGCGCCAGCAGCCAGTACGGTCCGAACACTGAAGCTTTCTTT.

This clonotype occurred a few times. The chain couples TRBV7-8 to TRBJ2-7, with TRBD2 identical over 7 bases. The V gene end was trimmed by 5 bases and the J gene end by 6 bases; junction bases not matched to a gene: 7. The CDR3 is 13 residues long. Germline CDR1 SGHVS, CDR2 FQNEAQ. CDR3 bases: TGTGCCAGCAGCACGATTGGCGGGAGCGAGCAGTACTTC. This gives the protein CASSTIGGSEQYF.